This T cell receptor beta chain was sequenced in a study of persistence of HIV-infected CD4 T cells (dated by TCRdb to 2020 to 2022). Concerning the study at large: Participants had been on suppressive ART for a median of roughly 8 years. Peripheral blood samples of up to about 180 mL were obtained at multiple time points, with the exception of a couple of participants, for whom leukapheresis was performed at a single time point. The clonality of all cells in each sorted population was assessed by TCRbeta sequencing, whereas the clonality of infected cells was assessed by proviral sequencing. CMV- and HIV-1 Gag-responding CD4+ T cells were isolated from ART-treated individuals so that antigen-driven clonal expansion of HIV-1-infected cells could be examined. The TCR cluster analysis across participants included eight or nine participants for CMV and roughly seven participants for Gag. Anti-CD3/anti-CD28 stimulation activated a higher proportion of cells, with a lower memory fraction, than antigen stimulation.

Remarks on this clone: No cognate antigen has been identified for it. The sample holds no much larger clone one base away, and base qualities are not on file.

The treatment or condition label of this sample denotes: suppressive antiretroviral therapy. As a nonspecific positive control representing the CD4+ T cell repertoire, cells were stimulated with anti-CD3/anti-CD28 magnetic beads. Responding CD4+ T cells were sorted on the basis of upregulation of both CD40 ligand and CD69. Participants were HIV-1-infected adults who started suppressive ART during chronic infection. For at least 4 years, participants had undetectable plasma HIV-1 RNA, below 50 copies/mL. To be included, a participant needed positive CMV serology and a CD4+ T cell count above 400 cells/uL. Before stimulation, PBMCs were isolated using density centrifugation and then depleted of CD8+ T cells. For roughly 17 hours, CD8-depleted PBMCs were stimulated with anti-CD28/CD49d costimulation, a CD40-blocking antibody, and enfuvirtide, which was added to prevent new infections. Cell sorting was done on a Beckman Coulter MoFlo Legacy or XDP sorter, and dead cells were excluded with propidium iodide. Genomic DNA was extracted using the QIAamp DNA Mini Kit for samples with more than one million cells and using the Quick-DNA Microprep Kit for all other samples.

The immunoSEQ hsTCRB assay version 4 in survey mode was used to sequence TCRbeta repertoires from genomic DNA. For TCRbeta sequencing, genomic DNA was diluted to around 10 ng/uL, with up to about 1 ug used per sample. The paper's data handling went like this. ImmunoSeq Analyzer 3.0 was used for analysis of TCRbeta data, and diversity was computed on productive nucleotide rearrangements. The improved Chao index was used to estimate lower-bound TCR diversity, and the Gini coefficient was used to estimate clonality using the Immunarch R package. When different nucleotide rearrangements encoded the same CDR3beta amino acid sequence, each rearrangement was treated as a distinct clonotype. Differential abundance analysis found TCRbeta sequences that were significantly enriched in antigen-responding cells compared with anti-CD3/anti-CD28-activated cells. TCRs were clustered by predicted peptide-MHC specificity with GLIPH2, both within individual participants and across merged participant data sets. The table comes from immuneACCESS by way of TCRdb, which keeps in-frame sequences with V and J called. Part of the clones is missing from these tables; in studies checked, under half for an unresolved V gene and the rest for unknown reasons. From that table come the V and J calls and clone size; the DNA was used to work out D and trimming. For this sample the table gives under 50,000 clones, of which just under 90% were detected only once. The ten largest clones represent 3% to 3.5% of the sample.

Overall results and qualifications from the work: Enrichment of degenerate expanded CDR3beta sequences was found in antigen-responding cells, suggesting convergent selection of CD4+ responses to CMV and Gag. Within the same sorted populations, TCR oligoclonality correlated with proviral oligoclonality. Only a small number of individuals took part in the study, and the range of antigens tested was limited. TCRbeta richness in CMV- and Gag-responding cells was significantly lower than in anti-CD3/anti-CD28-responding cells; CMV-responding cells had higher oligoclonality than CD3/CD28-stimulated and Gag-responding cells. Bulk TCR analyses could not be limited to the rare CMV-responding cells that actually contained HIV-1 proviruses.

This clonotype was obtained from an adult woman with HIV who was CMV-seropositive. The source was CD4+ T cells sorted from PBMCs after roughly 18-hour stimulation, collected from a patient who received antiretroviral therapy. The label giving this sample's cell subset or site can be read as: CD40L+CD69+ CD4 T cells responding to anti-CD3/anti-CD28 beads, representing the overall repertoire.

The CDR3 protein is CASVGLANYNEQFF. The sequence in DNA is TGTGCCAGCGTGGGACTAGCGAACTACAATGAGCAGTTCTTC. The chain links TRBV28 with TRBJ2-1; 10 central bases correspond to TRBD2. Trimmed from V: 8 bases; trimmed from J: 3 bases; junction bases lacking a gene match: 4. Via the germline V gene, CDR1 is MDHEN and CDR2 SYDVKM. Taken from cysteine to phenylalanine, the CDR3 has 14 residues. This entry keeps only the CDR3 DNA: 42 bases, framed from base 1.